A single sample gave rise to the 21 T cell receptor beta chains below, sequenced in a study of T cell repertoires in aging, cancer and after chemotherapy. Amplification of TCR beta used genomic DNA extracted from peripheral blood. TRB rearrangements spanning V, D and J were amplified using mixed TRB-A/B primers. MiXCR, run by TCRdb on the multiplex PCR reads, gives a single entry per CDR3 protein. The sample lists over 6,000 distinct CDR3 sequences; approximately 40% were seen once. What was sequenced was blood. The receptor set was obtained from a human donor in good health.

As DNA, the CDR3 is TGCAGTGCGAAAGACCCTCTAGGAGATAAAGATACGCAGTATTTT. The encoded protein is CSAKDPLGDKDTQYF. V and J are TRBV20-1 and TRBJ2-3; D is uncertain. CDR1 DFQATT and CDR2 SNEGSKA come from the germline V gene (reference sequence). Trimming removed 6 bases from V and 5 bases from J, with 21 bases in between. The CDR3 has 15 residues.

The chain recombines TRBV6-5 with TRBJ2-3, with D perhaps TRBD2 (5 bases). This CDR3 spans 13 amino acids. Germline V gene lookup returns CDR1 MNHEY and CDR2 SVGAGI. With 6 bases removed from V and 3 bases from J, the gap between germline ends came to 10 bases. CDR3 nucleotides: TGTGCCAGCAGGGCACGGAGGACAGATACGCAGTATTTT. Its translation: CASRARRTDTQYF.

Within the sample, this clonotype is medium-sized (0.01 to 0.1%). The V and J genes are TRBV6-1 and TRBJ2-3; possibly TRBD2 for D (6 bases). V shed 2 bases and J shed 4 bases, with 10 bases lying between them. In germline, CDR1 is MNHNS, CDR2 SASEGT. This CDR3 has 14 residues. CDR3 protein: CASSERGSADTQYF. The CDR3 DNA reads as TGTGCCAGCAGTGAACGGGGGAGCGCAGATACGCAGTATTTT.

A note on this clonotype: Since the CDR3 does not end with the conserved phenylalanine or tryptophan, this likely comes from a read error. This chain connects TRBV11-1 to TRBJ2-1; 7 bases are a match to TRBD1. Trimming at V came to 4 bases and at J to 2 bases, leaving 8 bases not matched to a gene. The germline CDR1 and CDR2 sequences are SGHAT and FQDESV (reference sequence). CDR3 length: 16 residues. The DNA of the CDR3 is TGTGCCAGCAGCTCACCCGGGACAGACCCCTACAATGAGCAGTTCTTA. Its translation: CASSSPGTDPYNEQFL.

As concerns this clonotype: A much larger clone differs by one base, so this may be a read error. The CDR3 does not end in the conserved phenylalanine or tryptophan, so this is likely a read error. No DNA is shown, since the ends of the CDR3 on it are uncertain; the CDR3 is the one TCRdb lists. The chain recombines TRBV5-6 with TRBJ1-6; the DNA was not used to check the table's D call, TRBD1. Germline V gene sequence: CDR1 SGHDT, CDR2 YYEEEE. Including both end residues, the CDR3 is 9 amino acids long. The CDR3 here is CASGLLDSS.

This clonotype has just a few counts. V usage is TRBV5-6 and J usage is TRBJ2-3, with D possibly being TRBD2 (6 bases). Looked up from germline, CDR1 is SGHDT and CDR2 is YYEEEE. The V and J ends lost 5 bases and 3 bases respectively, with 13 bases between them. The CDR3 has 14 amino acids. CDR3 protein: CASRGGGETDTQYF. The CDR3 DNA reads TGTGCCAGCAGGGGTGGAGGGGAAACAGATACGCAGTATTTT.

The CDR3 sequence: CSVERQTARSEQYF. The CDR3 DNA is TGCAGCGTTGAAAGGCAGACGGCCCGCTCCGAGCAGTACTTC. The chain combines TRBV29-1 with TRBJ2-7; D is unclear. Between the trimmed V and J ends, which lost 2 bases and 6 bases, there was a span of 17 bases. CDR3 size: 14 residues. Germline V lookup: CDR1 SQVTM, CDR2 ANQGSEA.

The J gene is TRBJ2-3, the V gene TRBV6-1; 7 nucleotides line up with TRBD2. The CDR3 spans 16 residues. In germline, CDR1 is MNHNS, CDR2 SASEGT. J was trimmed by 1 base and V by 4 bases; bases with no gene match: 8. CDR3 sequence reads: CASSGRTSGGTDTQYF. The CDR3 DNA sequence: TGTGCCAGCAGTGGGCGAACAAGCGGGGGCACAGATACGCAGTATTTT.

This chain links TRBV27 with TRBJ1-6; TRBD1 matches 7 bases. Trimming removed 4 bases from V and 9 bases from J; junction bases left unmatched: 6. Germline V CDR1 and CDR2: MNHEY, SMNVEV (reference sequence). The CDR3 consists of 14 residues. CDR3 bases: TGTGCCAGCAGTTCGACAGGGTGGGGTTCACCCCTCCACTTT. Its translation is CASSSTGWGSPLHF.

The rearrangement joins TRBV19 to TRBJ2-1; possibly TRBD2 for D (5 bases). CDR1 and CDR2 (germline): LNHDA, SQIVND (reference sequence). The CDR3 totals 15 residues. The ends were cut back, 3 bases at V and 3 bases at J, with 12 bases in the middle. CDR3 loop: CASSIGGFVYNEQFF. CDR3 coding DNA: TGTGCCAGTAGTATTGGAGGTTTCGTCTACAATGAGCAGTTCTTC.

This clonotype has a handful of counts. The chain uses TRBV5-6 and TRBJ2-7; D unclear. Deletions cut 1 base from V and 6 bases from J, with 14 bases between. The CDR3 extends over 14 amino acids. The germline CDR1 and CDR2 sequences are SGHDT and YYEEEE. CDR3 sequence reads: CASSLKFGRSEQYV. DNA of the CDR3: TGTGCCAGCAGCTTGAAGTTTGGCAGGAGCGAGCAGTACGTC.

The chain uses TRBV6-2 or TRBV6-3 and TRBJ1-2, with 8 bases that match TRBD1. Germline V gives CDR1 MNHEY, CDR2 SVGEGT. The trim removed 8 bases at V and 5 bases at J, leaving 7 bases unmatched. This CDR3 has 13 amino acids. The CDR3 here is CASVLDRDYGYTF. DNA for the CDR3: TGTGCCAGCGTCCTGGACAGGGATTATGGCTACACCTTC.

The rearrangement links TRBV6-5 to TRBJ2-5, with 10 bases matching TRBD2. Germline trimming cut 2 bases from V and 4 bases from J; bases unmatched to any gene: 4. Germline CDR1 and CDR2: MNHEY and SVGAGI. This CDR3 spans 15 amino acids. CDR3 DNA: TGTGCCAGCAGTTACGGGCTAGCGGGGGTAGAGACCCAGTACTTC. It translates to CASSYGLAGVETQYF.

V gene TRBV12-5 combines with J gene TRBJ2-5; weak D call: TRBD1 (6 bases). CDR3 length equals 16 residues. V dropped 1 base and J dropped 5 bases, with 17 bases sitting between them. Germline CDR1 reads LGHNT; CDR2 reads FRNRAP. The CDR3 bases are TGTGCTAGTGGTTTGGCGAAACCCGACAGGCCGGAGACCCAGTACTTC. It specifies CASGLAKPDRPETQYF.

This clonotype showed up just a few times. The chain carries TRBV15 and TRBJ2-7; D perhaps matches TRBD1 (5 bases). Germline-derived CDR1 and CDR2 are LNHNV and YYDKDF (reference sequence). Trimming stripped 0 bases from V and 5 bases from J, with 17 bases between. The CDR3 totals 16 residues. The CDR3 protein is CATSREAGAGNDEQYF. The CDR3 coding sequence is TGTGCCACCAGCAGAGAGGCTGGGGCAGGGAACGACGAGCAGTACTTC.

For the CDR3, the DNA is TGCAGTGCTAGTGCGGGACTAGTAGACTACGAGCAGTACTTC. Its protein is CSASAGLVDYEQYF. This chain connects TRBV20-1 to TRBJ2-7, with 8 bases matching TRBD2. This CDR3 region has 14 residues. Trimming cost V 3 bases and J 3 bases; bases outside gene matches: 7. Per germline, CDR1 DFQATT and CDR2 SNEGSKA (reference sequence).

V is TRBV24-1 and J is TRBJ1-5; the D gene is possibly TRBD1 (5 bases). V gave up 4 bases and J gave up 7 bases, with 10 bases separating them. The germline CDR1 and CDR2 sequences are KGHDR and SFDVKD. The CDR3 covers 13 residues. The CDR3 protein is CATSEAGNQPQHF. The CDR3 DNA is TGTGCCACCAGTGAGGCAGGGAACCAGCCCCAGCATTTT.

This chain joins TRBV6-2 or TRBV6-3 and TRBJ1-1, with D uncertain. The CDR3 is 14 residues long. Trimming pared 3 bases from V and 1 base from J, leaving 9 bases between. CDR1 and CDR2 from the germline V gene are MNHEY and SVGEGT. The CDR3 reads CASSYQLTNTEAFF. The CDR3, as DNA: TGTGCCAGCAGTTATCAGTTAACGAACACTGAAGCTTTCTTT.

In this sample, this clonotype turned up a few times. This chain uses TRBV27 with TRBJ2-7; 7 bases agree with TRBD1. This CDR3 is 15 amino acids long. Per the germline V gene, CDR1 is MNHEY and CDR2 is SMNVEV (reference sequence). V lost 3 bases and J lost 2; bases outside the gene matches: 7. CDR3 region: CASSFEQGQAYEQYF. CDR3 nucleotides: TGTGCCAGCAGTTTTGAACAGGGGCAAGCCTACGAGCAGTACTTC.

The V call is TRBV6-2 or TRBV6-3, the J call TRBJ2-7; TRBD1 agrees at 7 bases. V lost 0 bases to trimming and J lost 4 bases; unmatched junction nucleotides: 6. There are 15 residues in the CDR3. Germline CDR1 MNHEY, CDR2 SVGEGT. The CDR3 region is CASSYSGRGWYEQYF. CDR3 in DNA: TGTGCCAGCAGTTACTCGGGCAGGGGGTGGTACGAGCAGTACTTC.

By frequency in the sample, this clonotype is medium-sized. The J gene is TRBJ2-5, the V gene TRBV29-1, with D possibly matching TRBD1 (6 bases). CDR1 and CDR2 (germline): SQVTM, ANQGSEA. V lost 3 bases and J lost 7, with 15 bases in between. The CDR3 is made up of 13 amino acids. The CDR3 here is CSVDGRGDVTQYF. CDR3 nucleotide sequence: TGCAGCGTTGACGGCAGGGGTGATGTGACCCAGTACTTC.